The source of this T cell receptor beta chain is a study of blood T cells in healthy people across ages. This CDR3 contains 11 residues. CDR1 is SGHTA and CDR2 is FQGNSA in the germline V gene. Trimming left V 4 bases short and J 11 bases short, with 11 bases between. Study-level results: The lack of PBMC sorting stopped any conclusive naive versus antigen-experienced comparison. A roughly linear age-dependent decrease characterized TCR beta diversity per million T cells. The diversity estimates, figures obtained from one million T cells, were considered underestimates.

Next came a second PCR, run for roughly 6 to 11 cycles, which used a sample-barcoded 5' primer along with a J-beta primer mix. MiXCR, run by TCRdb on the 5' RACE reads, gives a single entry per CDR3 protein. The sample shows fewer than 900,000 distinct CDR3 sequences, 36% of them seen only once. This clonotype was detected only a few times. Its specificity is not known. The TCR sequence derives from a man younger than 35 in good health. The chain recombines TRBV7-2 with TRBJ2-5; D not resolved. What was sequenced was blood. CDR3 amino acids: CASSSTGMQYF. CDR3 DNA sequence: TGTGCCAGCAGCTCTACTGGCATGCAGTACTTC.